A single T cell receptor (beta chain) is shown here with its context. The sample contains more than one DNA sequence encoding this CDR3. Repertoires were generated with immunoSEQ multiplex PCR, while TCRdb's copy carries only in-frame clones and drops some. This table has 2 million or so clones, roughly 95% appearing once. These data are taken from a study of shared clonotypes between healthy human individuals. Background on the study: Ranging from 18 to 49 in age, donors were a couple of women and three men. Each donor contributed plates that comprised three CD4 naive, three CD4 memory, two CD8 naive and one CD8 memory.

V gave up 3 bases and J gave up 4 bases; unmatched junction bases: 1. This CDR3 is built from 13 residues. The germline V gene has CDR1 SGHRS and CDR2 YFSETQ. The sample comprised naive CD4+ T cells sorted from blood. Subset in this sample: CD45RA+ positively selected. The V and J genes are TRBV5-1 and TRBJ2-5; 9 bases map to TRBD1. The sequence was obtained from a man younger than 35 in good health. The CDR3 sequence: CASSWGQGETQYF. The CDR3 coding sequence is TGCGCCAGCAGCTGGGGACAGGGAGAGACCCAGTACTTC.